This T cell receptor (beta chain) was documented in a study of blood T cell repertoires in COVID-19. The overall study: The United States, Italy and Spain provided the acute and convalescent COVID-19 samples.

Germline CDR1 is KGHSH and CDR2 is LQKENI. V was pared by 2 bases and J by 2 bases, with 12 bases between. The CDR3 spans 15 residues. Sequencing used immunoSEQ multiplex PCR; TCRdb keeps in-frame clones, though not all of them. The sample has a few hundred thousand clones, over 65% seen once. This chain links TRBV18 with TRBJ2-5; maybe TRBD1 (5 bases). The sample taken for sequencing was PBMCs or T cells enriched from blood (not recorded which). This clonotype originated in a woman aged 55-69 years who had recovered from COVID-19. CDR3 in DNA: TGTGCCAGCTCACCAGGCAGGGCGTATCAAGAGACCCAGTACTTC. It codes for CASSPGRAYQETQYF.